Listed here are 10 T cell receptor beta chains from one sample, sequenced in a study of blood T cells in healthy people across ages (dated by TCRdb to about 2015). Receptor amplification or capture employed 5' RACE. Instrument on record: Illumina HiSeq 2500. A second PCR of roughly 6 to 12 cycles was performed with a sample-barcoded 5' primer and a J-beta primer mix. The public sequencing data were trimmed at Q25 with fastp and processed into clonotypes with MiXCR by TCRdb, which kept only in-frame beta chains. A single entry per CDR3 protein holds the most common genes and DNA from its merged rows. The sample contains about 750,000 distinct CDR3 sequences, 50% to 65% of them found a single time. The top ten hold about two fifths of the sample. Sequenced material: blood. The receptors derive from a man at least 80 years old in good health.

The J gene is TRBJ2-3, the V gene TRBV20-1; 9 bases agree with TRBD1. V dropped 6 bases and J dropped 8; count of bases not matched to a gene: 9. CDR1 and CDR2 from the germline V gene are DFQATT and SNEGSKA (reference sequence). The CDR3 is made up of 13 amino acids. In DNA, the CDR3 is TGCAGTGCGCCGGGACAGGGTTATGGTACGCAGTATTTT. Protein product: CSAPGQGYGTQYF.

This clonotype was picked up one time. V gene TRBV27 combines with J gene TRBJ1-5; D is uncertain. Between the trimmed V and J ends, which lost 0 bases and 5 bases, there was a span of 11 bases. This CDR3 has 15 amino acids. The germline V gene has CDR1 MNHEY and CDR2 SMNVEV (reference sequence). The DNA of the CDR3 is TGTGCCAGCAGTTTATCGAGGCAGGCCTATCAGCCCCAGCATTTT. This codes for CASSLSRQAYQPQHF.

This rearrangement joins TRBV11-2 to TRBJ2-2; 9 nucleotides line up with TRBD2. The J segment lost 3 bases and the V segment lost 4 bases, leaving 9 bases of the junction unmatched. Germline V gene data show CDR1 as SGHAT and CDR2 as FQNNGV. The CDR3 sequence is 17 residues long. CDR3 loop: CASSSIAGDKYTGELFF. For the CDR3, the DNA is TGTGCCAGCAGCTCAATAGCGGGAGATAAGTACACCGGGGAGCTGTTTTTT.

This clonotype was picked up many times. This sequence joins TRBV12-3 or TRBV12-4 and TRBJ2-1, with 8 bases that match TRBD2. With 4 bases clipped from V and 8 bases from J, the junction kept 13 bases outside the gene matches. This CDR3 is built from 16 residues. In DNA form, the CDR3 reads TGTGCCAGCAGTTCCTGGGCGGGCGGGAGGCCTGATGAGCAGTTCTTC. It specifies CASSSWAGGRPDEQFF.

This chain links TRBV12-3 or TRBV12-4 with TRBJ2-3; D is perhaps TRBD1 (5 bases). V was shortened by 6 bases and J by 4 bases, with 11 bases between the two germline ends. The CDR3 is 13 amino acids. The CDR3 bases are TGTGCCAGCAGCCGCAGGGCCCCAGATACGCAGTATTTT. As protein: CASSRRAPDTQYF.

In this sample, this clonotype turned up once. The chain's CDR3 is CASSLERAGSYNEQFF. In nucleotides, the CDR3 is TGTGCCAGCAGCTTAGAACGGGCGGGCTCCTACAATGAGCAGTTCTTC. The chain employs TRBV7-6 and TRBJ2-1; D may be TRBD2 (5 bases). The germline V gene has CDR1 SGHVS and CDR2 FNYEAQ. The CDR3 covers 16 residues. Trimming stripped 1 base from V and 0 bases from J, with 10 bases between.

The chain uses TRBV10-3 and TRBJ2-7; D uncertain. V lost 1 base, J lost 3 bases, and 1 base lay in between. This CDR3 contains 11 residues. From germline, CDR1 is ENHRY and CDR2 SYGVKD. CDR3 protein: CAISEFYEQYF. The CDR3 region has the DNA TGTGCCATCAGTGAGTTCTACGAGCAGTACTTC.

This sequence joins TRBV20-1 and TRBJ2-5; D ambiguous. Judging by the DNA end, TRBJ2-7 fits better; the J call may be wrong. Germline V gene data show CDR1 as DFQATT and CDR2 as SNEGSKA (reference sequence). The CDR3 has 14 residues. CDR3: CSARDQDGSYEQYF. For the CDR3, the DNA is TGCAGTGCTAGAGATCAGGATGGCTCCTACGAGCAGTACTTC.

This chain connects TRBV24-1 to TRBJ2-3; 7 nucleotides line up with TRBD1. Per germline, CDR1 KGHDR and CDR2 SFDVKD. Germline trimming cut 3 bases from V and 6 bases from J; bases unmatched to any gene: 5. This CDR3 is 14 amino acids long. The DNA for the CDR3 is TGTGCCACCAGTGATCCGGCGACAGGGGATACGCAGTATTTT. Amino acid sequence: CATSDPATGDTQYF.

The sample holds a few counts of this clonotype. The V call is TRBV20-1, the J call TRBJ1-1; a weak D match, TRBD1 (6 bases). Trimming stripped 6 bases from V and 0 bases from J, with 17 bases between. The length of the CDR3 is 15 residues. Germline V CDR1 and CDR2: DFQATT, SNEGSKA (reference sequence). The CDR3 DNA reads as TGCAGTGCCCCTCGTGGGGGCCTCGTGAACACTGAAGCTTTCTTT. Its protein is CSAPRGGLVNTEAFF.